The rows below give T cell receptor beta chains drawn from one sample of a study of blood T cells in healthy people across ages. TCRdb used MiXCR to reprocess the 5' RACE reads, holding one entry per CDR3 protein. The sample lists 600,000 to 800,000 distinct CDR3 sequences; around 21% were seen once. Sequenced: blood. The receptors shown here come from a man between 65 and 85 years old in good health. Both conserved end residues are part of each CDR3. The D gene is left open where the match is weak. Size values are once, few and many counts, or a class for expanded clones, and some rows have none.

V,D,size,J,CDR3,DNA
TRBV28,TRBD1,NA,TRBJ2-7,CASEPGQGYEQYF,TGTGCCAGCGAACCGGGACAGGGTTACGAGCAGTACTTC
TRBV5-5,NA,NA,TRBJ2-1,CASSSETRHNEQFF,TGTGCCAGCAGCTCGGAGACTAGGCACAATGAGCAGTTCTTC
TRBV7-9,NA,NA,TRBJ2-7,CASSPDGARQHEQYF,TGTGCCAGCAGCCCGGATGGGGCCAGACAGCACGAGCAGTACTTC
TRBV24-1,NA,NA,TRBJ2-7,CATEFLGEQYF,TGTGCCACTGAATTTCTTGGCGAGCAGTACTTC
TRBV29-1,TRBD2,few,TRBJ2-1,CSVGTSIEQFF,TGCAGCGTAGGGACTAGCATTGAGCAGTTCTTC
TRBV6-2/TRBV6-3,TRBD2,NA,TRBJ2-6,CASRIAGDVTSGANVLTF,TGTGCCAGCAGAATAGCGGGAGACGTGACTTCTGGGGCCAACGTCCTGACTTTC
TRBV29-1,NA,few,TRBJ2-1,CSVVSDKKDQFF,TGCAGCGTGGTGTCAGACAAGAAGGACCAGTTCTTC
TRBV5-6,TRBD1,NA,TRBJ1-1,CASSLVQGQGTEAFF,TGTGCCAGCAGCTTGGTGCAGGGACAGGGCACTGAAGCTTTCTTT
TRBV20-1,TRBD2,many,TRBJ2-3,CSVHTSGRTDTQYF,TGCAGTGTTCATACTAGCGGGAGAACAGATACGCAGTATTTT
TRBV7-3,TRBD2,NA,TRBJ2-3,CASSVSPTSGKGDTQYF,TGTGCCAGCAGCGTAAGCCCGACTAGCGGAAAAGGGGATACGCAGTATTTT
TRBV28,NA,few,TRBJ1-2,CASSLYSGTYGYTF,TGTGCCAGCAGTTTATATTCCGGGACCTATGGCTACACCTTC